The clone carrying this T cell receptor beta chain was found a few times. Genomic DNA was employed as the template in profiling TCR beta VDJ and CDR3. Each CDR3 protein is one row after TCRdb ran MiXCR on the reads. The sample holds over 150,000 distinct CDR3 sequences, roughly 65% seen once. Germline V gene data show CDR1 as MNHEY and CDR2 as SVGAGI. The V gene end was trimmed by 6 bases and the J gene end by 2 bases; junction bases not matched to a gene: 8. The CDR3 loop spans 16 amino acids. The patients chosen for sequencing had shown expansion of CD8+CD57+ cells (detected by flow cytometry). The source of the sample is a study of CD8+CD57+ T cells in acquired aplastic anemia.

Material for sequencing was sorted CD4+, CD8+, or CD8+CD57+ T cells (not recorded which) from PBMCs. The chain is built from TRBV6-5 and TRBJ2-3, with 10 bases that match TRBD2. The source is a human donor with aplastic anemia. In DNA form, the CDR3 reads TGTGCCAGCAGGCCTAGCGGGAGTCACGACACAGATACGCAGTATTTT. Translation: CASRPSGSHDTDTQYF.